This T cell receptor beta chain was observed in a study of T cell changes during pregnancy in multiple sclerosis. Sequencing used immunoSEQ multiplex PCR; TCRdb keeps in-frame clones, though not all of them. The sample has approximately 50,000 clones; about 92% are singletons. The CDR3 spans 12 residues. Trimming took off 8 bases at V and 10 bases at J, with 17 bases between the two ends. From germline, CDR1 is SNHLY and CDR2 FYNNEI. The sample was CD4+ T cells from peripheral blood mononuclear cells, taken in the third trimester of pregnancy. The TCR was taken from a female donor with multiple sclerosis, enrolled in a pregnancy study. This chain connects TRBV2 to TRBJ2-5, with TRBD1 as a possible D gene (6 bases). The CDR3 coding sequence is TGTGCCAGCTTCGTTCGGAGAGGGGGCCAGTACTTC. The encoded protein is CASFVRRGGQYF.